Listed here are 25 T cell receptor beta chains from one sample, sequenced in a study of blood T cell repertoires in COVID-19. Sequencing used immunoSEQ multiplex PCR; TCRdb keeps in-frame clones, though not all of them. The sample lists about 74,000 clones, about four fifths occurring once. The sequenced sample consisted of peripheral blood. The receptors were gathered from a man aged 70-80 years with acute or convalescent COVID-19.

This clone appeared a few times. The rearrangement links TRBV6-6 to TRBJ2-3; D call uncertain. Between the trimmed V and J ends, which lost 7 bases and 1 base, there was a span of 9 bases. The CDR3 spans 13 residues. Germline V gene lookup returns CDR1 MNHNY and CDR2 SVGAGI (reference sequence). This CDR3 reads CASTGRGTDTQYF. DNA of the CDR3: TGTGCCAGCACAGGCCGAGGCACAGATACGCAGTATTTT.

The chain recombines TRBV28 with TRBJ1-2; D unclear. CDR1 MDHEN and CDR2 SYDVKM come from the germline V gene. The CDR3 consists of 11 residues. The CDR3 DNA reads TGTGTAGTTCGGGCTAACTATGGCTACACCTTC. Translated: CVVRANYGYTF.

The gene calls are TRBV27 and TRBJ2-7, with 8 bases matching TRBD2. V was pared by 2 bases and J by 5 bases, with 2 bases of the junction left unmatched. The CDR3 totals 13 residues. Germline V CDR1 and CDR2: MNHEY, SMNVEV (reference sequence). The CDR3 DNA reads TGTGCCAGCAGTTTACGGGAGGGTAACGAGCAGTACTTC. This sequence encodes CASSLREGNEQYF.

This clone was counted a single time. V gene TRBV6-5 combines with J gene TRBJ2-3, with 14 positions matching TRBD2. This CDR3 is 16 amino acids long. Looked up from germline, CDR1 is MNHEY and CDR2 is SVGAGI. The ends lost 2 bases at V and 7 bases at J; junction bases unmatched: 5. The CDR3 loop is CASSYLGLAGGYTQYF. The CDR3 nucleotides are TGTGCCAGCAGTTACCTTGGACTAGCGGGGGGTTATACGCAGTATTTT.

The J gene is TRBJ2-2, the V gene TRBV5-1, with TRBD2 matching 8 bases. The CDR3 runs to 16 residues. With V trimmed by 4 bases and J by 4 bases, 9 bases remained unmatched. From germline, CDR1 is SGHRS and CDR2 YFSETQ. Here the CDR3 DNA reads TGCGCCAGCAGCCCAGGAGCACTAGCGGCCACCGGGGAGCTGTTTTTT. It is translated as CASSPGALAATGELFF.

Comments on this clone: Other nucleotide sequences from this sample produce the same CDR3. The chain has TRBV5-1 and TRBJ2-2, with TRBD2 as a possible D gene (6 bases). This CDR3 contains 15 residues. CDR1 SGHRS and CDR2 YFSETQ come from the germline V gene. V was pared by 2 bases and J by 1 base, with 9 bases between. The CDR3 nucleotides are TGCGCCAGCAGCTTAAGCGGGTGGAACACCGGGGAGCTGTTTTTT. This codes for CASSLSGWNTGELFF.

The J gene is TRBJ1-3, the V gene TRBV28, with TRBD1 as a possible D gene (5 bases). Germline CDR1 and CDR2: MDHEN and SYDVKM. The V gene lost 6 bases and the J gene lost 0 bases, with 15 bases spanning the gap. The CDR3 spans 16 residues. CDR3 sequence (DNA): TGTGCCAGCAGCCGCGTGGGACTCAGCTCTGGAAACACCATATATTTT. Its protein is CASSRVGLSSGNTIYF.

This clone is a singleton in its sample. This chain connects TRBV19 to TRBJ2-1; TRBD2 matches 7 bases. After removal of 2 bases from V and 2 bases from J, the junction contained 3 bases not matched to a gene. Germline CDR1 and CDR2: LNHDA and SQIVND (reference sequence). This CDR3 comprises 15 residues. DNA of the CDR3: TGTGCCAGTAGTATACCGGGACTAACCTACAATGAGCAGTTCTTC. Its translation is CASSIPGLTYNEQFF.

To note about this clone: Other DNA sequences in this specimen translate into the identical CDR3. The CDR3 spells CASNPGGTNTEAFF. Written as DNA, the CDR3 is TGTGCCAGCAACCCAGGGGGCACAAACACTGAAGCTTTCTTT. V gene TRBV2 combines with J gene TRBJ1-1; TRBD1 matches 8 bases. The CDR3 has 14 amino acids. The V gene end was trimmed by 7 bases and the J gene end by 2 bases; junction bases not matched to a gene: 6. Germline V lookup: CDR1 SNHLY, CDR2 FYNNEI.

This rearrangement joins TRBV12-3 or TRBV12-4 to TRBJ1-5, with D perhaps matching TRBD1 (5 bases). V was clipped by 3 bases and J by 6 bases, with 9 bases between them. The CDR3 runs 13 residues. CDR3 DNA sequence: TGTGCCAGCAGTTTGTCAGGGCTTCAGCCCCAGCATTTT. Translation: CASSLSGLQPQHF.

The count of this clone is one. This rearrangement joins TRBV9 to TRBJ2-1, with 7 bases fitting TRBD1. V shed 5 bases and J 9 bases; nucleotides not matched to a gene: 8. The CDR3 extends over 13 amino acids. Germline CDR1 is SGDLS and CDR2 is YYNGEE. The CDR3 DNA follows: TGTGCCAGCAGTGGATTAAGGGGGCTTGAGCAGTTCTTC. Its translation: CASSGLRGLEQFF. Variable domain in full (rest from reference TRBV9 and TRBJ2-1): DSGVTQTPKHLITATGQRVTLRCSPRSGDLSVYWYQQSLDQGLQFLIQYYNGEERAKGNILERFSAQQFPDLHSELNLSSLELGDSALYFCASSGLRGLEQFFGPGTRLTVL.

The rearrangement joins TRBV5-4 to TRBJ2-6; 7 bases map to TRBD2. There are 17 residues in the CDR3. Germline loops: CDR1 SGHNT, CDR2 YYREEE (reference sequence). Trimming cost V 0 bases and J 4 bases; bases outside gene matches: 7. CDR3: CASSLGGGRSGANVLTF. CDR3 nucleotide sequence: TGTGCCAGCAGCTTGGGAGGCGGGAGATCCGGGGCCAACGTCCTGACTTTC.

This rearrangement joins TRBV2 to TRBJ2-3; 15 positions match TRBD2. The germline gives CDR1 SNHLY, CDR2 FYNNEI. The V segment lost 6 bases and the J segment 4 bases; nucleotides outside the gene matches: 8. CDR3 length: 17 amino acids. CDR3 nucleotide sequence: TGTGCCAGCAGCCCCGGACTAGCGGGGGGGCAGGCAGATACGCAGTATTTT. It translates to CASSPGLAGGQADTQYF.

The chain links TRBV29-1 to TRBJ1-2, with 8 bases lining up with TRBD1. V lost 7 bases, J lost 5 bases, and 9 bases stayed unmatched. Per germline, CDR1 SQVTM and CDR2 ANQGSEA. The CDR3 runs to 13 residues. In nucleotides, the CDR3 is TGCAGCGCCGAAGGGGGACAGGTGTATGGCTACACCTTC. It codes for CSAEGGQVYGYTF. The variable domain in full, with the rest retrieved from reference TRBV29-1 and TRBJ1-2, is SAVISQKPSRDICQRGTSLTIQCQVDSQVTMMFWYRQQPGQSLTLIATANQGSEATYESGFVIDKFPISRPNLTFSTLTVSNMSPEDSSIYLCSAEGGQVYGYTFGSGTRLTVV.

The chain joins TRBV7-9 to TRBJ1-6; D is unresolved. CDR3 length: 13 amino acids. CDR1 and CDR2 (germline): SEHNR, FQNEAQ (reference sequence). Trimming removed 4 bases from V and 9 bases from J, with 10 bases in between. DNA for the CDR3: TGTGCCAGCAGCTCGGGATTCACTTCACCCCTCCACTTT. This translates into CASSSGFTSPLHF.

The gene calls are TRBV18 and TRBJ2-7; D is possibly TRBD2 (5 bases). V lost 6 bases and J lost 1, with 16 bases in between. There are 15 residues in the CDR3. Germline V gives CDR1 KGHSH, CDR2 LQKENI. The CDR3 bases are TGTGCCAGCTCTCTTTCCCGGGATGTTTCCTACGAGCAGTACTTC. Protein sequence: CASSLSRDVSYEQYF.

The V gene is TRBV9, the J gene TRBJ2-3, with D maybe TRBD1 (5 bases). The CDR3 consists of 13 residues. Germline-derived CDR1 and CDR2 are SGDLS and YYNGEE. Trimming left V 3 bases short and J 5 bases short, with 10 bases between. CDR3 protein: CASSAHQGDTQYF. CDR3 nucleotide sequence: TGTGCCAGCAGCGCCCACCAGGGAGATACGCAGTATTTT.

The chain carries TRBV6-1 and TRBJ1-2; perhaps TRBD1 as D (5 bases). Germline loops: CDR1 MNHNS, CDR2 SASEGT. The V end was cut by 2 bases, the J end by 3 bases, with 13 bases between. There are 15 residues in the CDR3. The CDR3 here is CASSERRGGDYGYTF. The CDR3 DNA follows: TGTGCCAGCAGTGAAAGGCGGGGAGGGGACTATGGCTACACCTTC.

The chain carries TRBV3-1 (or the pseudogene TRBV3-2) and TRBJ2-1; D may be TRBD2 (6 bases). Trimming took 4 bases from V and 10 from J, leaving 14 bases between them. The CDR3 contains 13 residues. The germline V gene has CDR1 LGHDT and CDR2 YNNKEL (reference sequence). CDR3 DNA: TGTGCCAGCAGCCCCTTACTAGCAAGAGAGCAGTTCTTC. Encoded protein: CASSPLLAREQFF.

For this clone: An end of the junction does not agree with germline; a read error may underlie this. V is TRBV3-1 (or the pseudogene TRBV3-2) and J is TRBJ2-7, with D perhaps matching TRBD1 (5 bases). The CDR3 loop spans 14 amino acids. Germline assignment: CDR1 LGHDT and CDR2 YNNKEL (reference sequence). In DNA form, the CDR3 reads TGTGCCAGCAGTCAAGGGGCCACCTCCTACGAGCAGTACTTC. Protein product: CASSQGATSYEQYF.

The genes are TRBV11-2 and TRBJ2-7; possibly TRBD1 for D (6 bases). CDR1 is SGHAT and CDR2 is FQNNGV in the germline V gene. CDR3 length equals 14 residues. Trimming removed 7 bases at V and 7 bases at J, with 20 bases between. CDR3 DNA sequence: TGTGCCAGCACCCTATCAGGGGTTCAGGGGGAGCAGTACTTC. Translated, it gives CASTLSGVQGEQYF.

The rearrangement joins TRBV4-3 to TRBJ2-1, with 7 bases fitting TRBD2. The CDR3 extends over 16 amino acids. Germline V gene data show CDR1 as LGHNA and CDR2 as YSLEER. V was pared by 0 bases and J by 8 bases, with 10 bases of the junction left unmatched. The CDR3 DNA follows: TGCGCCAGCAGCCAAGAAATCGGCGGGGGAGGGGATGAGCAGTTCTTC. Protein product: CASSQEIGGGGDEQFF.

V gene TRBV29-1 combines with J gene TRBJ1-1, with D possibly matching TRBD1 (5 bases). This CDR3 region has 14 residues. The V end was cut by 1 base, the J end by 0 bases, with 9 bases between. Germline V gives CDR1 SQVTM, CDR2 ANQGSEA. Here the CDR3 reads CSVEADSLNTEAFF. CDR3 nucleotides: TGCAGCGTTGAAGCTGACAGCCTGAACACTGAAGCTTTCTTT. The full variable domain, with the rest looked up from reference TRBV29-1 and TRBJ1-1, is SAVISQKPSRDICQRGTSLTIQCQVDSQVTMMFWYRQQPGQSLTLIATANQGSEATYESGFVIDKFPISRPNLTFSTLTVSNMSPEDSSIYLCSVEADSLNTEAFFGQGTRLTVV.

Concerning this clone itself: The same CDR3 can be traced to other DNA sequences in this sample. The chain links TRBV6-5 to TRBJ1-1, with D unresolved. Germline-derived CDR1 and CDR2 are MNHEY and SVGAGI. V was shortened by 0 bases and J by 5 bases, with 7 bases between the two germline ends. This CDR3 contains 13 residues. CDR3 sequence: CASSYSTGTEAFF. CDR3 sequence (DNA): TGTGCCAGCAGTTACTCGACCGGGACTGAAGCTTTCTTT.

The chain has TRBV24-1 and TRBJ2-2; TRBD2 matches 7 bases. CDR1 and CDR2 (germline): KGHDR, SFDVKD. CDR3 length equals 14 residues. V lost 6 bases to trimming and J lost 8 bases; unmatched junction nucleotides: 8. CDR3 residues: CATSPGLKTGELFF. The CDR3 nucleotides are TGTGCCACCAGTCCGGGACTAAAGACGGGGGAGCTGTTTTTT.